The rows below give T cell receptor beta chains drawn from one sample of a study of CD4 T cells in relation to SARS-CoV-2 and coronaviruses. Their recognized antigens are unknown. TCRdb keeps only in-frame clones here, not all; method: immunoSEQ multiplex PCR. The repertoire holds about 36,000 clones, with around 77% as singletons. Sequencing used memory CD4+ T cells from PBMCs, cultured in vitro. Receptors were obtained from an adult with COVID-19. Both conserved end residues are part of each CDR3. D genes are given only for firm matches. The size field is filled for only some rows; it gives once, few, many or a size class.

j_call: TRBJ1-2; d_call: NA; clone_size: NA; v_call: TRBV12-3/TRBV12-4; cdr3_aa: CASSLGYGYTF; cdr3_nt: TGTGCCAGCAGTCTAGGCTATGGCTACACCTTC
j_call: TRBJ1-3; d_call: TRBD1; clone_size: NA; v_call: TRBV10-1; cdr3_aa: CASRGKGTAPGNTIYF; cdr3_nt: TGCGCCAGCAGGGGGAAAGGGACAGCGCCTGGAAACACCATATATTTT
j_call: TRBJ1-1; d_call: TRBD1; clone_size: NA; v_call: TRBV2; cdr3_aa: CASSKRTGTGNTEAFF; cdr3_nt: TGTGCCAGCAGTAAAAGAACCGGGACAGGGAACACTGAAGCTTTCTTT
j_call: TRBJ1-1; d_call: NA; clone_size: NA; v_call: TRBV5-1; cdr3_aa: CASSSTENTEAFF; cdr3_nt: TGCGCCAGCAGCTCAACAGAGAACACTGAAGCTTTCTTT
j_call: TRBJ1-2; d_call: NA; clone_size: once; v_call: TRBV28; cdr3_aa: CASSFGGTPNYGYTF; cdr3_nt: TGTGCCAGCAGTTTTGGAGGAACCCCTAACTATGGCTACACCTTC
j_call: TRBJ2-3; d_call: TRBD1; clone_size: NA; v_call: TRBV9; cdr3_aa: CASSPRGQGFTDTQYF; cdr3_nt: TGTGCCAGCAGCCCCCGAGGACAGGGCTTCACAGATACGCAGTATTTT
j_call: TRBJ1-1; d_call: NA; clone_size: NA; v_call: TRBV3-1/TRBV3-2; cdr3_aa: CASSQGTGYTEAFF; cdr3_nt: TGTGCCAGCAGCCAAGGCACGGGGTACACTGAAGCTTTCTTT
j_call: TRBJ2-3; d_call: TRBD2; clone_size: NA; v_call: TRBV11-2; cdr3_aa: CASSPGTSTDTQYF; cdr3_nt: TGTGCCAGCAGCCCCGGGACTAGTACAGATACGCAGTATTTT
j_call: TRBJ2-1; d_call: NA; clone_size: NA; v_call: TRBV20-1; cdr3_aa: CSARDYNEQFF; cdr3_nt: TGCAGTGCTAGAGATTACAATGAGCAGTTCTTC
j_call: TRBJ1-2; d_call: NA; clone_size: NA; v_call: TRBV10-3; cdr3_aa: CAISAFGNYGYTF; cdr3_nt: TGTGCCATCAGTGCTTTTGGAAACTATGGCTACACCTTC
j_call: TRBJ2-7; d_call: NA; clone_size: NA; v_call: TRBV27; cdr3_aa: CASRLKPGTLFSYEQYF; cdr3_nt: TGTGCCAGCAGGTTAAAGCCTGGGACACTCTTCTCCTACGAGCAGTACTTC
j_call: TRBJ2-5; d_call: NA; clone_size: NA; v_call: TRBV7-9; cdr3_aa: CASSLAAGETQYF; cdr3_nt: TGTGCCAGCAGCTTAGCTGCCGGGGAGACCCAGTACTTC
j_call: TRBJ2-1; d_call: NA; clone_size: NA; v_call: TRBV29-1; cdr3_aa: CSVGGWGFYNEQFF; cdr3_nt: TGCAGCGTTGGGGGGTGGGGCTTTTACAATGAGCAGTTCTTC
j_call: TRBJ2-1; d_call: NA; clone_size: NA; v_call: TRBV5-1; cdr3_aa: CASSLGAYNEQFF; cdr3_nt: TGCGCCAGCAGCTTGGGGGCCTACAATGAGCAGTTCTTC
j_call: TRBJ2-7; d_call: NA; clone_size: NA; v_call: TRBV29-1; cdr3_aa: CSVAQSSYEQYF; cdr3_nt: TGCAGCGTTGCTCAAAGCTCCTACGAGCAGTACTTC
j_call: TRBJ2-2; d_call: NA; clone_size: NA; v_call: TRBV7-9; cdr3_aa: CASSLVGSGELFF; cdr3_nt: TGTGCCAGCAGCTTAGTGGGGTCCGGGGAGCTGTTTTTT
j_call: TRBJ1-2; d_call: TRBD1; clone_size: NA; v_call: TRBV3-1/TRBV3-2; cdr3_aa: CASSQDLGQGGNYGYTF; cdr3_nt: TGTGCCAGCAGCCAAGATTTAGGACAGGGAGGGAACTATGGCTACACCTTC
j_call: TRBJ2-5; d_call: NA; clone_size: NA; v_call: TRBV7-2; cdr3_aa: CASSSRQYRETQYF; cdr3_nt: TGTGCCAGCAGCTCTAGACAGTATCGAGAGACCCAGTACTTC
j_call: TRBJ1-2; d_call: NA; clone_size: few; v_call: TRBV29-1; cdr3_aa: CSVGLGPHYGYTF; cdr3_nt: TGCAGCGTTGGATTGGGACCCCACTATGGCTACACCTTC
j_call: TRBJ2-1; d_call: NA; clone_size: NA; v_call: TRBV9; cdr3_aa: CASSVGASTSYNEQFF; cdr3_nt: TGTGCCAGCAGCGTAGGCGCTAGCACCTCCTACAATGAGCAGTTCTTC
j_call: TRBJ1-6; d_call: NA; clone_size: NA; v_call: TRBV5-1; cdr3_aa: CASSYGGGSGSPLHF; cdr3_nt: TGCGCCAGCAGCTACGGGGGGGGCTCTGGATCACCCCTCCACTTT
j_call: TRBJ2-2; d_call: NA; clone_size: NA; v_call: TRBV11-2; cdr3_aa: CASRGFRETNTGELFF; cdr3_nt: TGTGCCAGCAGGGGATTTAGGGAGACGAACACCGGGGAGCTGTTTTTT
j_call: TRBJ1-3; d_call: NA; clone_size: NA; v_call: TRBV5-4; cdr3_aa: CASSLSVGNTIYF; cdr3_nt: TGTGCCAGCAGCTTGTCGGTCGGAAACACCATATATTTT
j_call: TRBJ2-1; d_call: NA; clone_size: NA; v_call: TRBV3-1/TRBV3-2; cdr3_aa: CASSGGRGQFF; cdr3_nt: TGTGCCAGCAGTGGGGGGAGAGGGCAGTTCTTC
j_call: TRBJ2-7; d_call: NA; clone_size: once; v_call: TRBV6-2/TRBV6-3; cdr3_aa: CASSYPKEQYF; cdr3_nt: TGTGCCAGCAGTTACCCGAAGGAGCAGTACTTC
j_call: TRBJ1-1; d_call: NA; clone_size: NA; v_call: TRBV11-1; cdr3_aa: CASSQTVNTEAFF; cdr3_nt: TGTGCCAGCAGCCAGACAGTGAACACTGAAGCTTTCTTT
j_call: TRBJ2-7; d_call: TRBD2; clone_size: medium-sized; v_call: TRBV4-2; cdr3_aa: CASSQGLAGSYEQYF; cdr3_nt: TGTGCCAGCAGCCAAGGACTAGCGGGCTCCTACGAGCAGTACTTC
j_call: TRBJ1-6; d_call: TRBD1; clone_size: NA; v_call: TRBV12-3/TRBV12-4; cdr3_aa: CASSGTGNSPLHF; cdr3_nt: TGTGCCAGCAGCGGGACAGGGAATTCACCCCTCCACTTT